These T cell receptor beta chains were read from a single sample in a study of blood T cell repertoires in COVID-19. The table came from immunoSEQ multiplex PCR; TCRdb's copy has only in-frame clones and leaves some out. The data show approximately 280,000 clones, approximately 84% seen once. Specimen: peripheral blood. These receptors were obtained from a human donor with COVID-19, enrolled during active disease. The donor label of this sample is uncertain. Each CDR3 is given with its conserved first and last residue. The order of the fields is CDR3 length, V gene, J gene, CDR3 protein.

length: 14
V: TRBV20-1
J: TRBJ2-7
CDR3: CSASVRDKYYEQYF

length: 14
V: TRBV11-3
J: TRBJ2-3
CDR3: CASSLVSTADTQYF

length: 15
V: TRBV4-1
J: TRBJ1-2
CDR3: CASSQDMAGLYGYTF

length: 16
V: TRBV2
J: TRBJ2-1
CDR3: CASSPRLAGGNNEQFF

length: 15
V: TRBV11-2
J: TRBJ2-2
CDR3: CASSPGTRSTGELFF

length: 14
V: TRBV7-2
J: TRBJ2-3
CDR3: CASSSEGREDTQYF

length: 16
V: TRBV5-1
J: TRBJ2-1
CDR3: CASSLEGTSVGEEQFF

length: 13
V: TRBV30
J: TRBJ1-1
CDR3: CAWTLENVVEAFF

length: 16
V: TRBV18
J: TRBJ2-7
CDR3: CASSPGLAGGTYEQYF

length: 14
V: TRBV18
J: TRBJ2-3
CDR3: CASSPAASTDTQYF

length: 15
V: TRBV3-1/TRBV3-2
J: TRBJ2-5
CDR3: CASSLRGPQGETQYF

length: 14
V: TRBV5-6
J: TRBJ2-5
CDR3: CASNQRGYQETQYF

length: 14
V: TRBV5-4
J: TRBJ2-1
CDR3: CASSLDRTGNEQFF

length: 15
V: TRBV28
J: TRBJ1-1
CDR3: CASSPQGHPSTEAFF

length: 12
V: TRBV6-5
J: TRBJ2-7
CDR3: CASRAGVGEQYF

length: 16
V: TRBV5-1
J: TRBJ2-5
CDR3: CASSLSGRGGMETQYF

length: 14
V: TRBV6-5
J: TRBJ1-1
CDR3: CASRAQGANTEAFF

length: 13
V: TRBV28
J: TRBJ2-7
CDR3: CATNNLSSYEQYF

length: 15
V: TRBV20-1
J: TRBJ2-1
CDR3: CSASPRVISYNEQFF

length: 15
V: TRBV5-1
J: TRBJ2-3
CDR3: CASSSRAGATDTQYF

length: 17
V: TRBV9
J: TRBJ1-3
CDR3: CASSVEDRGSSGNTIYF

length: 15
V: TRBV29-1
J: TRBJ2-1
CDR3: CSGEIRTSGVNEQFF

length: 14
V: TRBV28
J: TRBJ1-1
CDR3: CASSFSRGTTEAFF

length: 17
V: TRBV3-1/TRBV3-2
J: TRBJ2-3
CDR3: CASSQEFPGGGTDTQYF

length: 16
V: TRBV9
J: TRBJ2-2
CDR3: CASSVGVLANTGELFF

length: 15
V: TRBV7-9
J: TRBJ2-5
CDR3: CASSPGGGGKETQYF

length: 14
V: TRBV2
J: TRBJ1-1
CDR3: CASRVTGWNTEAFF

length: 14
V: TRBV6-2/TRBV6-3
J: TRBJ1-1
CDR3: CASSYSHRGLEAFF

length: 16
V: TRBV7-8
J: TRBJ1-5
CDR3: CASSRGGLEDNQPQHF

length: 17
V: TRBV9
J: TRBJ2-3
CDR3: CASSVFGGARLTDTQYF

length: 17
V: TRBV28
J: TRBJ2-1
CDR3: CASSRLFSRGSMDEQFF

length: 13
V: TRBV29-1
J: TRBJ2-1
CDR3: CSVSTGGYNEQFF

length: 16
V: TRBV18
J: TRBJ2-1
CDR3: CASSSLALRTYNEQFF

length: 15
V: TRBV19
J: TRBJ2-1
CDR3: CASNPGAGGSGEQFF

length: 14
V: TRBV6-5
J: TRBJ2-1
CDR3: CASSTSRQNNEQFF

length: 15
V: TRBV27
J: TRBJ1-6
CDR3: CASSPDPGGISPLHF

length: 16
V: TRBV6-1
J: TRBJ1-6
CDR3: CASSESPGRLNSPLHF

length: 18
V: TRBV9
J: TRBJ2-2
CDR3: CASSPRLAGRRNAGELFF

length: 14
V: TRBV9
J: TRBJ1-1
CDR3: CASSVVSGGTEAFF

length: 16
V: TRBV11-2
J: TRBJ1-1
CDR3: CASSQLGGALNTEAFF

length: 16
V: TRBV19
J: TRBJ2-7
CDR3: CASTRVGGLASSEQYF

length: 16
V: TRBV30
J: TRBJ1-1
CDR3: CAWSPRRITGNTEAFF

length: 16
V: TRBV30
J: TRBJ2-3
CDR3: CAWSYLRTAGTDTQYF

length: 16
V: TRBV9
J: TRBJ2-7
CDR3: CASSPRGTGRLGEQYF

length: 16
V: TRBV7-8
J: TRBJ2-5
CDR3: CASKLSGTRRQETQYF

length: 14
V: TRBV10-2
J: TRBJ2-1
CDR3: CASSSSSSYNEQFF

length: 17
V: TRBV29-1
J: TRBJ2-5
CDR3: CSVDRGTSGSKQETQYF

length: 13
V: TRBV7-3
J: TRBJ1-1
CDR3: CASSLLGRTEAFF

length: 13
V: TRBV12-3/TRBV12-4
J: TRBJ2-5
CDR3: CASSFGAQETQYF

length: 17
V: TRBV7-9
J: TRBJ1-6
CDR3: CASSPGGGSSYNSPLHF

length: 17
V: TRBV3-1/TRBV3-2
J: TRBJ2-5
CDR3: CASSQALGLASQETQYF

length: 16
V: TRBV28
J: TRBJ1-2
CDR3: CASSFSQDSFYYGYTF

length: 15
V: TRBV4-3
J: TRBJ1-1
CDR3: CASSQDPRVRTEAFF

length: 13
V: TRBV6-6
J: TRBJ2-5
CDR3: CASSYLQQETQYF

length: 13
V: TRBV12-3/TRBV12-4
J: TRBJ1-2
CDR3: CASSLTSNYGYTF

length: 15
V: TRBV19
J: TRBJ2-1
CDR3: CASSIQLAEGGEQFF

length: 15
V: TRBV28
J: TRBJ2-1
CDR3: CASSHGGLAGGVQFF

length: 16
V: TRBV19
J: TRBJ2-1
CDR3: CASSAYARGPHNEQFF

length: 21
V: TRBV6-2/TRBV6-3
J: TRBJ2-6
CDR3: CASSYEDRGTRDYSGANVLTF